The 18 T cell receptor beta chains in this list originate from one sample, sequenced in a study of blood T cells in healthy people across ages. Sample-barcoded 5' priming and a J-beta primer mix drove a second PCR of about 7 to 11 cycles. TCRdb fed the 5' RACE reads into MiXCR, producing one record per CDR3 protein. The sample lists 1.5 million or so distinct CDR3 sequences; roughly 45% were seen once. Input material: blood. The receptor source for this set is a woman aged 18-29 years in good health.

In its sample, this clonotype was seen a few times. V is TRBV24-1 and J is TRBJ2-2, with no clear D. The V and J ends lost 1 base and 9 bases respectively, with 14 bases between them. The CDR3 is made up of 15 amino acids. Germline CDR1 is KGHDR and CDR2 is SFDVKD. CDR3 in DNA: TGTGCCACCAGTGATTTTGGGCCCCCAACGAGGGAGCTGTTTTTT. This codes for CATSDFGPPTRELFF.

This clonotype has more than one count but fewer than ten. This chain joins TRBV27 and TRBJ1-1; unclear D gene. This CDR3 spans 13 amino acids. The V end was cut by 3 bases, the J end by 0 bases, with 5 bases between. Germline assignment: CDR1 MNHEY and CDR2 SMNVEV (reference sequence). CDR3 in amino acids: CASSFSLNTEAFF. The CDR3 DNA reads TGTGCCAGCAGTTTTTCTCTGAACACTGAAGCTTTCTTT.

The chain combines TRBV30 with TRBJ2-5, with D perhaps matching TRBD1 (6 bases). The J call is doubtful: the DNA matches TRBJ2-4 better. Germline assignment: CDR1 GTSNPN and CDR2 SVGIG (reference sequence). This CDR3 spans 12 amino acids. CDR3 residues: CAWRQGKNIQYF. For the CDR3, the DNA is TGTGCCTGGAGACAGGGAAAAAACATTCAGTACTTC.

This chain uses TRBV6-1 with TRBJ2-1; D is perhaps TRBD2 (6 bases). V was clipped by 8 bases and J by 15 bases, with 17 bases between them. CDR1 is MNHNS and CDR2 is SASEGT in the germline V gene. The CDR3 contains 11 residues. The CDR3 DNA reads TGTGCCAGCCGGGAGATCGGGTGGTGGTTCTTC. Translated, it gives CASREIGWWFF.

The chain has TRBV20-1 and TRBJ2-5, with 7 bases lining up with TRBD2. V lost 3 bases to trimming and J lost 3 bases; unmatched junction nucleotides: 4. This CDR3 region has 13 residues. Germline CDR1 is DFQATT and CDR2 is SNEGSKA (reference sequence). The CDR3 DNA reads TGCAGTGCTAGGGCGGGGACTAAAGAGACCCAGTACTTC. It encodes CSARAGTKETQYF.

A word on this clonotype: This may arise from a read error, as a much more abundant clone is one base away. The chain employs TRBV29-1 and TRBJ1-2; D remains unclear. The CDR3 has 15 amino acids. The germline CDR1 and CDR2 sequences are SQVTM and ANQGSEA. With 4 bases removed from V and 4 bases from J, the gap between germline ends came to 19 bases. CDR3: CSVGGGRDGIYGYTF. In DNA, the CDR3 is TGCAGCGTTGGGGGAGGGCGCGACGGAATCTATGGCTACACCTTC.

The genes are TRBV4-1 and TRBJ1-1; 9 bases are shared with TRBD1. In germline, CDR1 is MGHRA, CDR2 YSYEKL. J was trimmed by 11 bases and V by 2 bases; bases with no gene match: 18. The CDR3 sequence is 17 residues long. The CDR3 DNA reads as TGCGCCAGCAGCCAATCGTCCCGGGACAGGGACCTCACCAAGGCTTTCTTT. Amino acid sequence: CASSQSSRDRDLTKAFF.

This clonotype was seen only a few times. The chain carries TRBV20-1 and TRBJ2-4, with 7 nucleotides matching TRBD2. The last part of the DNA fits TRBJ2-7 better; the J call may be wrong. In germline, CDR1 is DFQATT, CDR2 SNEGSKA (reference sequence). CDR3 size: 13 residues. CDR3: CSATGTTDYEQYF. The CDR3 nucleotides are TGCAGTGCTACCGGGACTACGGATTACGAGCAGTACTTC.

Here the CDR3 DNA reads TGCGCCAGCAGCTTGAGTAGCGGGAGGAAAGTCAATGAGCAGTACTTC. Translated: CASSLSSGRKVNEQYF. The chain is built from TRBV5-1 and TRBJ2-7; 10 bases line up with TRBD2. The V segment lost 1 base and the J segment 7 bases; nucleotides outside the gene matches: 11. Germline CDR1 SGHRS, CDR2 YFSETQ. The CDR3 length is 16 residues.

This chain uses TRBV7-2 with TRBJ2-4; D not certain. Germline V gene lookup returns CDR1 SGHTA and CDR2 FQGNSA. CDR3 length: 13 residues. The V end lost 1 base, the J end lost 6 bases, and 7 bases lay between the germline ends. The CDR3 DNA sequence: TGTGCCAGCAGCTTAGAGATGGGAAACATTCAGTACTTC. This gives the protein CASSLEMGNIQYF.

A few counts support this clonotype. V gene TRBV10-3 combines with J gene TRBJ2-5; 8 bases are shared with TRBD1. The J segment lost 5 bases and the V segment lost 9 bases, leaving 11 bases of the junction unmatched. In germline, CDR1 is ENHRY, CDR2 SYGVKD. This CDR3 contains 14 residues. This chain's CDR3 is CAIRLGQGEETQYF. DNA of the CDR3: TGTGCCATTAGACTCGGACAGGGAGAGGAGACCCAGTACTTC.

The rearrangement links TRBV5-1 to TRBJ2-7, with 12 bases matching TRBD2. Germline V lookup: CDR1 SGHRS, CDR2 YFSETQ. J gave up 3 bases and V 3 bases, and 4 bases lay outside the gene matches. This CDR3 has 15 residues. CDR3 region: CASSSMGLAGYEQYF. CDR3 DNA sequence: TGCGCCAGCAGCTCGATGGGACTAGCGGGCTACGAGCAGTACTTC.

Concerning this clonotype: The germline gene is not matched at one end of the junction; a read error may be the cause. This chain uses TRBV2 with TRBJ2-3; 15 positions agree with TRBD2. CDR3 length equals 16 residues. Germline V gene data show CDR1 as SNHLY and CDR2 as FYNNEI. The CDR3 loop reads CASGLAGGSSTDAQYF. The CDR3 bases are TGTGCCAGCGGACTAGCGGGGGGGTCTAGCACAGATGCGCAGTATTTT.

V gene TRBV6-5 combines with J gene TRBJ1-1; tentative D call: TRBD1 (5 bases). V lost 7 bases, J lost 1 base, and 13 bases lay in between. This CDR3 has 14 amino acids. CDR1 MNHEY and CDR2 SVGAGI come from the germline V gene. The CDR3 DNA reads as TGTGCCAGCAAGTTAAGCCAGGGGAACACTGAAGCTTTCTTT. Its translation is CASKLSQGNTEAFF.

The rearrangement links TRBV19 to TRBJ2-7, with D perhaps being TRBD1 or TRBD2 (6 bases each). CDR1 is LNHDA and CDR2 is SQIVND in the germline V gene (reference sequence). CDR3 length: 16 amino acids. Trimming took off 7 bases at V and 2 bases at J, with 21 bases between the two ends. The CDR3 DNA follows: TGTGCCAGTAACCCCCAAGGGGGGTTTCTTCCCTACGAGCAGTACTTC. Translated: CASNPQGGFLPYEQYF.

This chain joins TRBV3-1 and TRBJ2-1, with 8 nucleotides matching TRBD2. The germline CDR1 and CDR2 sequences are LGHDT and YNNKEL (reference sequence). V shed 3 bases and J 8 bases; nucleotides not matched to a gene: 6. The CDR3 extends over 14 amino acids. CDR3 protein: CASSHGTRVDEQFF. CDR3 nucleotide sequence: TGTGCCAGCAGCCATGGGACTAGGGTCGATGAGCAGTTCTTC.

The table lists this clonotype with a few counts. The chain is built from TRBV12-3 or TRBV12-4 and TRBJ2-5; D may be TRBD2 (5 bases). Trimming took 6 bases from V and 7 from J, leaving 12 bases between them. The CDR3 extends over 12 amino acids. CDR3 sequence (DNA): TGTGCCAGCAGCTCCCAACGGGGGACCCAGTACTTC. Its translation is CASSSQRGTQYF.

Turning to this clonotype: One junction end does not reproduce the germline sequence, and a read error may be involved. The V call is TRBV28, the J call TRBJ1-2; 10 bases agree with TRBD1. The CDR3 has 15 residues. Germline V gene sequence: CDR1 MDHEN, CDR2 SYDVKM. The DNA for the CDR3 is TGTGCCAGCAGTAAACCGGGACAGGGGCTTCATGGCCACACCTTC. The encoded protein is CASSKPGQGLHGHTF.